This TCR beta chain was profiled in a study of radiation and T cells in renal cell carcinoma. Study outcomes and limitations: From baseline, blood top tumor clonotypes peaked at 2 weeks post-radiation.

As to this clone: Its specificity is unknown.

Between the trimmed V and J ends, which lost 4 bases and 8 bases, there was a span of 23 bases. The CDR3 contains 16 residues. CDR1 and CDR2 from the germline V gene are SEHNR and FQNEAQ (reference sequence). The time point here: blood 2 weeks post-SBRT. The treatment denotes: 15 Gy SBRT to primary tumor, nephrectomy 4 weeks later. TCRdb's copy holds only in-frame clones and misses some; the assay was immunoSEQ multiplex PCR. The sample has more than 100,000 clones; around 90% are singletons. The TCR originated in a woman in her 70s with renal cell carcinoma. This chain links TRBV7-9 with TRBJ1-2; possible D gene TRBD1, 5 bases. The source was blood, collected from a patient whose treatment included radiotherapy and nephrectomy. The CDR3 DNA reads TGTGCCAGCAGCTCAGCCTGGACAAGGTCCAAGTGGGGCTACACCTTC. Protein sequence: CASSSAWTRSKWGYTF.